Following are 22 T cell receptor beta chains from one sample sequenced in a study of T cells in Graves' hyperthyroidism and ophthalmopathy. Amplification of TCR beta CDR3 regions was performed using RNA transcripts as template. TCR CDR3 underwent first-round RT-PCR with the HTBI primer set. TCRdb reprocessed the multiplex PCR reads via MiXCR and lists one record per CDR3 protein. The sample lists about 500,000 distinct CDR3 sequences, around 15% seen once, with roughly 17% in the top ten. What was sequenced was blood. The receptors were sampled from a woman aged 18-30 years with Graves' hyperthyroidism.

CDR3 DNA sequence: TGCAGTGCTAGAAGTGGTTGGCTAGCGGAGTACAATGAGCAGTTCTTC. Translation gives CSARSGWLAEYNEQFF. The chain employs TRBV20-1 and TRBJ2-1; 7 bases are shared with TRBD2. The CDR3 covers 16 residues. Germline CDR1 is DFQATT and CDR2 is SNEGSKA (reference sequence). Trimming at V came to 2 bases and at J to 4 bases, leaving 11 bases not matched to a gene.

CDR3 residues: CASSDIQGGTDTQYF. The CDR3, as DNA: TGTGCCAGCAGTGATATACAGGGGGGCACAGATACGCAGTATTTT. V is TRBV25-1 and J is TRBJ2-3, with 8 bases identical to TRBD1. Germline-derived CDR1 and CDR2 are MGHDK and SYGVNS. The V segment lost 3 bases and the J segment 1 base; nucleotides outside the gene matches: 3. The CDR3 runs to 15 residues.

At least ten counts were recorded for this clonotype. The V gene is TRBV3-1, the J gene TRBJ2-7; D perhaps matches TRBD1 (5 bases). The germline CDR1 and CDR2 sequences are LGHDT and YNNKEL (reference sequence). There are 16 residues in the CDR3. V lost 0 bases and J lost 0, with 12 bases in between. The CDR3 region is CASSQDPGTGSYEQYV. CDR3 nucleotides: TGTGCCAGCAGCCAAGATCCCGGCACAGGCTCCTACGAGCAGTACGTC.

This clonotype was recorded many times. This chain joins TRBV9 and TRBJ2-5, with 8 bases fitting TRBD2. Germline assignment: CDR1 SGDLS and CDR2 YYNGEE. The CDR3 has 14 amino acids. Trimming cost V 4 bases and J 1 base; bases outside gene matches: 3. CDR3 DNA: TGTGCCAGCAGCAAACTAGCGGCCCAAGAGACCCAGTACTTC. It specifies CASSKLAAQETQYF.

Many counts were recorded for this clonotype. This chain joins TRBV2 and TRBJ1-2, with TRBD1 identical over 7 bases. Losses at the gene ends were 7 bases for V and 6 bases for J; bases not matched to a gene: 8. This CDR3 region has 13 residues. Germline assignment: CDR1 SNHLY and CDR2 FYNNEI. CDR3 coding DNA: TGTGCCAGCAACCTTGACAGGGACGATGGCTACACCTTC. It codes for CASNLDRDDGYTF. Filled out from reference TRBV2 and TRBJ1-2, the complete variable domain reads EPEVTQTPSHQVTQMGQEVILRCVPISNHLYFYWYRQILGQKVEFLVSFYNNEISEKSEIFDDQFSVERPDGSNFTLKIRSTKLEDSAMYFCASNLDRDDGYTFGSGTRLTVV.

In this sample, this clonotype turned up many times. This CDR3 reads CAWSVYREGYTF. As DNA, the CDR3 is TGTGCCTGGAGTGTTTACCGTGAAGGCTACACCTTC. This sequence joins TRBV30 and TRBJ1-2, with D hard to call. The CDR3 runs to 12 residues. Germline V gene sequence: CDR1 GTSNPN, CDR2 SVGIG (reference sequence). Trimming stripped 0 bases from V and 8 bases from J, with 10 bases between.

This clonotype was recorded at least ten times. This chain uses TRBV19 with TRBJ2-2; D is unclear. Trimming left V 4 bases short and J 7 bases short, with 16 bases between. The CDR3 runs to 15 residues. In germline, CDR1 is LNHDA, CDR2 SQIVND (reference sequence). The CDR3, as DNA: TGTGCCAGTAGTACAATGGGGAAGATAAACGGGGAGCTGTTTTTT. This sequence encodes CASSTMGKINGELFF.

This clonotype was observed at least ten times. The CDR3 coding sequence is TGTGCCAGCAGCCGAGAGGCACCCTCAGTTCAGTACTTC. This gives the protein CASSREAPSVQYF. The chain combines TRBV7-2 with TRBJ2-4, with D unresolved. The CDR3 is 13 amino acids. V lost 5 bases to trimming and J lost 11 bases, with 16 bases between them. CDR1 SGHTA and CDR2 FQGNSA come from the germline V gene.

This clonotype has a handful of counts. A much more abundant neighbour one base away suggests this may be a read error. V usage is TRBV12-3 or TRBV12-4 and J usage is TRBJ1-2, with a tentative D call TRBD1 (5 bases). The V end lost 3 bases, the J end lost 7 bases, and 18 bases lay between the germline ends. The CDR3 sequence is 15 residues long. In DNA, the CDR3 is TGTGCCAGCAGTTTCAAAGGGGCTAGAGACGGTGGCTACACCTTC. This gives the protein CASSFKGARDGGYTF.

This clonotype was recorded many times. V gene TRBV24-1 combines with J gene TRBJ2-1; 7 nucleotides align to TRBD1. CDR3 length: 16 amino acids. Trimming at V came to 4 bases and at J to 2 bases, leaving 7 bases not matched to a gene. The germline V gene has CDR1 KGHDR and CDR2 SFDVKD. In DNA form, the CDR3 reads TGTGCCACCAGTGACCCAGGGGGAGCAACCTACAATGAGCAGTTCTTC. Protein sequence: CATSDPGGATYNEQFF.

This clonotype was detected ten times or more. The chain recombines TRBV12-3 or TRBV12-4 with TRBJ2-3, with D maybe TRBD2 (6 bases). V was cut by 5 bases and J by 7 bases, with 10 bases left in between. The CDR3 consists of 12 residues. CDR3 loop: CASSGRKHTQYF. CDR3 in DNA: TGTGCCAGCAGTGGGAGGAAACATACGCAGTATTTT.

This clonotype was observed at least ten times. This chain connects TRBV19 to TRBJ2-5, with D maybe TRBD2 (5 bases). The CDR3 runs 15 residues. Trimming stripped 6 bases from V and 2 bases from J, with 16 bases between. Germline assignment: CDR1 LNHDA and CDR2 SQIVND (reference sequence). The CDR3 nucleotides read TGTGCCAGTAGCCTCCTTGGACTGAAACAAGAGACCCAGTACTTC. Its translation is CASSLLGLKQETQYF.

The table lists this clonotype with many counts. The J gene is TRBJ2-1, the V gene TRBV20-1; 9 bases align to TRBD2. Per germline, CDR1 DFQATT and CDR2 SNEGSKA (reference sequence). V trimming: 1 base; J trimming: 3 bases; junction bases outside the gene matches: 7. The CDR3 totals 16 residues. The CDR3 here is CSARGLSGRNYNEQFF. The CDR3 DNA sequence: TGCAGTGCTAGAGGGCTAAGCGGGAGGAACTACAATGAGCAGTTCTTC.

This clonotype was found a few times. V gene TRBV10-3 combines with J gene TRBJ2-1, with a tentative D call TRBD2 (5 bases). The CDR3 sequence is 15 residues long. Germline V lookup: CDR1 ENHRY, CDR2 SYGVKD. The germline V and J ends were trimmed by 6 bases and 1 base, with 13 bases remaining between them. The CDR3 is CAIRYGGTSYNEQFF. CDR3 DNA sequence: TGTGCCATCAGGTACGGAGGAACGTCCTACAATGAGCAGTTCTTC.

The table lists this clonotype with a count of one. The chain links TRBV5-6 to TRBJ2-7, with D hard to call. The CDR3 runs 15 residues. Germline loops: CDR1 SGHDT, CDR2 YYEEEE. The V end was cut by 0 bases, the J end by 3 bases, with 13 bases between. The CDR3 DNA follows: TGTGCCAGCAGCTTGGCACCAGCGCGACACTACGAGCAGTACGTC. It encodes CASSLAPARHYEQYV.

The DNA of the CDR3 is TGCGCCAGCTCCGGGACAGGACTCTCCTACGAGCAGTACGTC. This codes for CASSGTGLSYEQYV. This chain uses TRBV5-1 with TRBJ2-7; 8 bases are shared with TRBD1. The CDR3 sequence is 14 residues long. V lost 7 bases and J lost 0; bases outside the gene matches: 6. The germline CDR1 and CDR2 sequences are SGHRS and YFSETQ.

At least ten counts were recorded for this clonotype. The chain combines TRBV29-1 with TRBJ2-3, with a possible D match to TRBD1 (5 bases). There are 14 residues in the CDR3. V gave up 4 bases and J gave up 3 bases, with 14 bases separating them. Per germline, CDR1 SQVTM and CDR2 ANQGSEA. The CDR3 region has the DNA TGCAGCGTTGCGCCCCAGGGAACGACAGATACGCAGTATTTT. Amino acids: CSVAPQGTTDTQYF.

This clonotype has a handful of counts. The chain has TRBV20-1 and TRBJ2-1; D might be TRBD1 or TRBD2, each matching 5 bases. CDR3 length: 15 amino acids. Germline CDR1 is DFQATT and CDR2 is SNEGSKA (reference sequence). The V end was cut by 3 bases, the J end by 4 bases, with 16 bases between. The CDR3 nucleotides are TGCAGTGCTAGTGGCCCTACGGGACCTTACAATGAGCAGTTCTTC. Amino acids: CSASGPTGPYNEQFF.

This clonotype was seen only a few times. This chain uses TRBV15 with TRBJ2-3; D tentatively reads TRBD1 or TRBD2 (6 bases each). This CDR3 spans 16 amino acids. Trimming cost V 0 bases and J 1 base, with 11 bases left between them. Germline V gene data show CDR1 as LNHNV and CDR2 as YYDKDF (reference sequence). The CDR3 loop is CATSRDQRGGTDTQYF. Here the CDR3 DNA reads TGTGCCACCAGCAGAGACCAAAGGGGGGGCACAGATACGCAGTATTTT.

This clonotype was detected ten times or more. The rearrangement joins TRBV4-1 to TRBJ2-3; TRBD2 matches at 14 bases. The germline V gene has CDR1 MGHRA and CDR2 YSYEKL. J lost 4 bases, V lost 3 bases, and 12 bases had no gene match. The CDR3 contains 19 residues. The CDR3 DNA reads as TGCGCCAGCAGCCAGATCAGACTAGCGGGAGGGCCTAGCGCAGATACGCAGTATTTT. This encodes CASSQIRLAGGPSADTQYF.

This clonotype was counted at least ten times. This chain uses TRBV20-1 with TRBJ2-3; tentative D call: TRBD2 (6 bases). Looked up from germline, CDR1 is DFQATT and CDR2 is SNEGSKA (reference sequence). V was cut by 5 bases and J by 2 bases, with 17 bases left in between. This CDR3 is 15 amino acids long. DNA for the CDR3: TGCAGTGCTCTCTTAGCGGACCCGTTCACAGATACGCAGTATTTT. It specifies CSALLADPFTDTQYF.

This clonotype was seen many times. This chain connects TRBV7-9 to TRBJ2-5; TRBD2 agrees at 8 bases. The junction had 12 bases not matched to a gene; V was cut back by 5 bases and J by 1 base. The CDR3 has 17 amino acids. Germline V gene data show CDR1 as SEHNR and CDR2 as FQNEAQ (reference sequence). CDR3 residues: CASSPLPGAGVQETQYF. The CDR3 DNA follows: TGTGCCAGCAGCCCCCTCCCGGGAGCGGGAGTCCAAGAGACCCAGTACTTC.